The entry below describes one T cell receptor (beta chain). Its antigen is undetermined. The entry originates in a study of early stage breast cancer tumors. Study as a whole: Most invasive tumors, about 75% of the 16, were ER+/PR+/HER2-. Study results and limitations: Unsorted bulk genomic DNA sequencing lacked pairing and functional marker data.

Method: immunoSEQ multiplex PCR; TCRdb's copy keeps in-frame clones and lacks some. The sample consists of around 40,000 clones, about 78% of them appearing once. Trimming removed 4 bases from V and 7 bases from J; junction bases left unmatched: 11. The CDR3 is 15 residues long. The germline V gene encodes CDR1 SGHTS and CDR2 YDEGEE. The chain employs TRBV5-8 and TRBJ2-4, with 7 bases aligning to TRBD2. Sequencing was performed on blood. The clonotype was recovered from a person aged 45 to 59 with breast cancer. The CDR3 protein is CASSLRTLGGNIQYF. The CDR3 bases are TGTGCCAGCAGCCTTCGGACTCTCGGGGGGAACATTCAGTACTTC.